What follows describes a single T cell receptor (beta chain). The antigen is unknown. Primers for the PCR totalled 60 Vbeta and 13 Jbeta. Sequencing used immunoSEQ multiplex PCR; TCRdb keeps in-frame clones, though not all of them. This table has under 200,000 clones, around 77% appearing once. The CDR3 runs to 13 residues. This sample is part of a study of cytomegalovirus exposure and HLA in healthy donors. General study results and limits: In a later analysis, most CMV-associated TCR beta chains appeared HLA-restricted.

The sample taken for sequencing was PBMCs. The gene calls are TRBV21-1 and TRBJ1-2; the listed D gene, TRBD1, was not tested against the DNA. TRBV21-1 is a recognized pseudogene. The TCR sequence derives from a man aged 55 to 70 in good health and CMV-seronegative. The CDR3 loop is CASRDRGEGGYTF. CDR3 nucleotide sequence: TGTGCCAGCAGGGACAGGGGGGAGGGCGGCTACACCTTC.